This TCR beta chain was sequenced for a study of identifying expanded T cells in peripheral blood. Regarding the study as a whole: Variance in clone template counts between approximately two-week samples significantly increased with total template count across all healthy donors. Technical replicates showed about 1.2 changed clones; approximately 2 weeks about 16.4; four weeks 19.

Collection occurred without any documented infections or immune events in donors. For this clone: Its antigen is still unknown.

Germline lookup yields CDR1 MNHEY and CDR2 SVGAGI. Trimming pared 2 bases from V and 7 bases from J, leaving 14 bases between. CDR3 length: 15 residues. The assay was immunoSEQ multiplex PCR, and TCRdb's table has in-frame clones only and misses some. The sample consists of approximately 92,000 clones, roughly 84% of them appearing once. This sequence was found in a person between 18 and 75 years old in good health. The specimen sequenced was blood. The V and J genes are TRBV6-5 and TRBJ1-4; D ambiguous. Here the CDR3 reads CASSYRQARVEKLFF. CDR3 nucleotides: TGTGCCAGCAGTTACCGGCAGGCCCGAGTTGAAAAACTGTTTTTT.